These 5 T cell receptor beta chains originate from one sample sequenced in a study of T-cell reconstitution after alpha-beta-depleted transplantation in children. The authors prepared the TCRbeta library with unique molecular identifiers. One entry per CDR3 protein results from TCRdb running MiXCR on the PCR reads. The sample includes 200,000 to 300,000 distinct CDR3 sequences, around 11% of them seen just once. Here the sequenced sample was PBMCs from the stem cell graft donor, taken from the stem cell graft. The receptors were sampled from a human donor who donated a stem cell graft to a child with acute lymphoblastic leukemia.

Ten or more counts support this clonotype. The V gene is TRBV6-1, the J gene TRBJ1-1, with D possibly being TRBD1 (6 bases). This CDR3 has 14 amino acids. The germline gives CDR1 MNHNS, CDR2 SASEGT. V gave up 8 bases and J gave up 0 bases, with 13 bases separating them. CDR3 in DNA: TGTGCCAGCTTTACAGGGTGGATGAACACTGAAGCTTTCTTT. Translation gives CASFTGWMNTEAFF.

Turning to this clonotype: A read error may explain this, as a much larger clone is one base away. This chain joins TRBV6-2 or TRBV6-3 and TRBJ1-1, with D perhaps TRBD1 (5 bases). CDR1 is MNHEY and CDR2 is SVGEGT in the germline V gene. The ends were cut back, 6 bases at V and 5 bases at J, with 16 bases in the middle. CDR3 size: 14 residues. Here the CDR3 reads CASSIARQTTEAFF. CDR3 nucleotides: TGTGCCAGCAGCATCGCCCGACAGACGACTGAAGCTTTCTTT.

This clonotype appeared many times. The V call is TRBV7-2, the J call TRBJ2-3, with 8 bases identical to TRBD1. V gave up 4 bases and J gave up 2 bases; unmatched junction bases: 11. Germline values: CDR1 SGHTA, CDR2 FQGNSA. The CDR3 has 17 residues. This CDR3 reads CASSSQRTGPITDTQYF. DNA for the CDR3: TGTGCCAGCAGCTCACAACGGACAGGGCCCATCACAGATACGCAGTATTTT.

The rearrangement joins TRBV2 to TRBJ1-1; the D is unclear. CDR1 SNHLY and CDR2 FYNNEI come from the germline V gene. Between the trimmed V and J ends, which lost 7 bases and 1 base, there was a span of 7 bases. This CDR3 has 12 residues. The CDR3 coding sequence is TGTGCCAGCATGCCAGCGAACACTGAAGCTTTCTTT. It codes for CASMPANTEAFF.

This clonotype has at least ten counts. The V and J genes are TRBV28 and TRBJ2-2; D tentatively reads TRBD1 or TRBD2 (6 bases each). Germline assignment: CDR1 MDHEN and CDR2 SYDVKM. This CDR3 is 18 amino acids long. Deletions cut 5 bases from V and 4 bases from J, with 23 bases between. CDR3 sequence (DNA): TGTGCCAGCAGTCCACGTTACTCTGACAGGAGGGGCACCGGGGAGCTGTTTTTT. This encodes CASSPRYSDRRGTGELFF.